The 30 T cell receptor beta chains below were found in one sample sequenced in a study of blood T cell repertoires in COVID-19. The data were produced by immunoSEQ multiplex PCR, yet TCRdb's version contains in-frame clones alone and is incomplete. The sample has about 140,000 clones, roughly 84% seen once; the top ten hold 4.5% to 7%. Sample: PBMCs or T cells enriched from blood (not recorded which). These receptors were taken from a middle-aged man with acute COVID-19.

The rearrangement joins TRBV7-9 to TRBJ2-1; TRBD2 aligns across 10 bases. Per the germline V gene, CDR1 is SEHNR and CDR2 is FQNEAQ (reference sequence). The CDR3 length is 16 residues. V was pared by 5 bases and J by 3 bases, with 7 bases of the junction left unmatched. DNA of the CDR3: TGTGCCAGCAGCAGAACGAGCGGGAGGGTCTACAATGAGCAGTTCTTC. Translating it yields CASSRTSGRVYNEQFF.

V is TRBV9 and J is TRBJ2-1, with D possibly being TRBD2 (5 bases). V was cut by 0 bases and J by 4 bases, with 14 bases left in between. The germline V gene encodes CDR1 SGDLS and CDR2 YYNGEE. The CDR3 length is 16 residues. In nucleotides, the CDR3 is TGTGCCAGCAGCGTAGGATGGAGCTCGGGGTACAATGAGCAGTTCTTC. Protein: CASSVGWSSGYNEQFF.

The chain links TRBV4-1 to TRBJ2-3, with a tentative D call TRBD2 (5 bases). The V gene lost 0 bases and the J gene lost 4 bases, with 11 bases spanning the gap. Per the germline V gene, CDR1 is MGHRA and CDR2 is YSYEKL. The CDR3 loop spans 15 amino acids. The CDR3 sequence is CASSQEGHGADTQYF. CDR3 sequence (DNA): TGCGCCAGCAGCCAAGAGGGCCACGGGGCAGATACGCAGTATTTT.

The chain recombines TRBV30 with TRBJ2-1; a weak D match, TRBD2 (5 bases). Trimming left V 4 bases short and J 1 base short, with 11 bases between. The CDR3 is 14 amino acids. CDR1 GTSNPN and CDR2 SVGIG come from the germline V gene (reference sequence). CDR3 sequence (DNA): TGTGCCTGGACCCAAGGACTTTCCTACAATGAGCAGTTCTTC. This codes for CAWTQGLSYNEQFF.

The CDR3 reads CASSQASGTGRLSGNTIYF. CDR3 nucleotide sequence: TGTGCCAGCAGCCAAGCCTCCGGGACAGGTCGTCTCTCTGGAAACACCATATATTTT. V usage is TRBV3-1 (or the pseudogene TRBV3-2) and J usage is TRBJ1-3; TRBD1 matches at 8 bases. Germline V lookup: CDR1 LGHDT, CDR2 YNNKEL (reference sequence). Trimming took 1 base from V and 0 from J; bases not matched to a gene: 11. This CDR3 has 19 amino acids.

This chain joins TRBV6-6 and TRBJ1-2, with TRBD1 identical over 8 bases. CDR1 and CDR2 (germline): MNHNY, SVGAGI (reference sequence). V lost 5 bases, J lost 4 bases, and 18 bases stayed unmatched. This CDR3 contains 18 residues. As DNA, the CDR3 is TGTGCCAGCAGTCTACGACGCGGGACAGGCTTAACCGGCTATGGCTACACCTTC. Its translation: CASSLRRGTGLTGYGYTF.

DNA for the CDR3: TGTGCCAGCAGCCGACTAGCTAATCTCGAGCAGTACTTC. Translated: CASSRLANLEQYF. V usage is TRBV11-3 and J usage is TRBJ2-7; TRBD2 matches 7 bases. Trimming at V came to 5 bases and at J to 6 bases, leaving 7 bases not matched to a gene. Germline values: CDR1 SGHNT, CDR2 YENEEA. The CDR3 spans 13 residues. Based on the CDR3 plus reference TRBV11-3 and TRBJ2-7, the full variable domain is EAGVVQSPRYKIIEKKQPVAFWCNPISGHNTLYWYLQNLGQGPELLIRYENEEAVDDSQLPKDRFSAERLKGVDSTLKIQPAELGDSAVYLCASSRLANLEQYFGPGTRLTVT.

The chain carries TRBV19 and TRBJ1-6, with unresolved D. V lost 5 bases, J lost 9 bases, and 26 bases lay in between. The CDR3 is 18 residues long. Germline V gene sequence: CDR1 LNHDA, CDR2 SQIVND (reference sequence). CDR3 protein: CASSPPYARAFHFSPLHF. In DNA, the CDR3 is TGTGCCAGTAGTCCCCCATATGCCCGAGCGTTCCATTTTTCACCCCTCCACTTT.

The rearrangement uses TRBV11-3 and TRBJ2-1; 7 nucleotides agree with TRBD2. CDR1 is SGHNT, CDR2 YENEEA, per germline. The CDR3 has 15 amino acids. V shed 0 bases and J 7 bases; nucleotides not matched to a gene: 6. The DNA of the CDR3 is TGTGCCAGCAGCTTAGATGGCGGGAGAGCTAATGAGCAGTTCTTC. Protein: CASSLDGGRANEQFF.

This rearrangement joins TRBV2 to TRBJ2-3; the D gene is possibly TRBD2 (5 bases). V was clipped by 7 bases and J by 0 bases, with 11 bases between them. CDR1 and CDR2 from the germline V gene are SNHLY and FYNNEI. The CDR3 length is 14 residues. CDR3 sequence: CASNWESSTDTQYF. The CDR3 bases are TGTGCCAGCAACTGGGAGAGTAGCACAGATACGCAGTATTTT.

This chain joins TRBV30 and TRBJ1-2; perhaps TRBD1 as D (5 bases). The CDR3 consists of 15 residues. Germline V CDR1 and CDR2: GTSNPN, SVGIG (reference sequence). Trimming shortened V by 0 bases and J by 5 bases, and 16 bases separated the two germline ends. The chain's CDR3 is CAWSVGTPRTYGYTF. For the CDR3, the DNA is TGTGCCTGGAGTGTAGGGACTCCTCGAACTTATGGCTACACCTTC.

This clone was counted between two and nine times. The chain links TRBV4-1 to TRBJ2-2, with D tentatively TRBD1 (6 bases). V lost 2 bases and J lost 1, with 14 bases in between. The CDR3 is 17 residues long. Germline-derived CDR1 and CDR2 are MGHRA and YSYEKL. CDR3 DNA: TGCGCCAGCAGCCAAATGGCTGGGACACTGAACACCGGGGAGCTGTTTTTT. This encodes CASSQMAGTLNTGELFF.

This clone has only one observation. The genes are TRBV24-1 and TRBJ2-3; 9 bases map to TRBD1. With 4 bases clipped from V and 7 bases from J, the junction kept 14 bases outside the gene matches. The germline gives CDR1 KGHDR, CDR2 SFDVKD. This CDR3 has 17 residues. This CDR3 reads CATSDPGQGFVTHTQYF. The CDR3 bases are TGTGCCACCAGTGACCCTGGACAGGGGTTCGTTACGCATACGCAGTATTTT.

J is TRBJ1-2 and V is TRBV20-1, with a possible D match to TRBD1 (6 bases). The CDR3 has 11 amino acids. Germline CDR1 is DFQATT and CDR2 is SNEGSKA (reference sequence). The V end lost 3 bases, the J end lost 8 bases, and 10 bases lay between the germline ends. CDR3 residues: CSASYRDGYTF. The CDR3 coding sequence is TGCAGTGCTAGCTACAGGGACGGCTACACCTTC.

This chain joins TRBV30 and TRBJ2-7, with 7 bases matching TRBD1. The germline CDR1 and CDR2 sequences are GTSNPN and SVGIG (reference sequence). The CDR3 runs 13 residues. The CDR3 DNA reads TGTGCGTGTCAGGGGGTCACGGAATACGAGCAGTACTTC. Protein: CACQGVTEYEQYF.

This clone was seen just once. The CDR3 spells CASSVTEIYGYTF. Here the CDR3 DNA reads TGTGCCAGCAGCGTTACAGAGATCTATGGCTACACCTTC. V gene TRBV3-1 (or the pseudogene TRBV3-2) combines with J gene TRBJ1-2, with unresolved D. The CDR3 is 13 residues long. Germline CDR1 reads LGHDT; CDR2 reads YNNKEL (reference sequence). The germline V and J ends were trimmed by 5 bases and 4 bases, with 11 bases remaining between them.

The chain recombines TRBV10-3 with TRBJ2-7; tentative D call: TRBD2 (6 bases). V shed 0 bases and J shed 3 bases, with 15 bases lying between them. CDR1 ENHRY and CDR2 SYGVKD come from the germline V gene. This CDR3 has 16 residues. The CDR3 loop reads CAISESGGGANYEQYF. The DNA for the CDR3 is TGTGCCATCAGTGAGTCTGGCGGAGGGGCAAACTACGAGCAGTACTTC.

This rearrangement joins TRBV5-6 to TRBJ1-5, with 7 bases matching TRBD1. The CDR3 covers 15 residues. Losses at the gene ends were 0 bases for V and 3 bases for J; bases not matched to a gene: 3. Looked up from germline, CDR1 is SGHDT and CDR2 is YYEEEE. The CDR3 nucleotides read TGTGCCAGCAGCTTGGCCGGGACAGTCAATCAGCCCCAGCATTTT. This sequence encodes CASSLAGTVNQPQHF.

This chain joins TRBV19 and TRBJ2-2; 8 bases line up with TRBD2. This CDR3 contains 18 residues. Trimming at V came to 7 bases and at J to 2 bases, leaving 15 bases not matched to a gene. CDR1 is LNHDA and CDR2 is SQIVND in the germline V gene (reference sequence). The CDR3 sequence is CASTARSGGDYNTGELFF. The CDR3, as DNA: TGTGCCAGTACTGCCCGTTCGGGGGGGGATTATAACACCGGGGAGCTGTTTTTT. Supplemented by reference TRBV19 and TRBJ2-2, the full variable domain reads DGGITQSPKYLFRKEGQNVTLSCEQNLNHDAMYWYRQDPGQGLRLIYYSQIVNDFQKGDIAEGYSVSREKKESFPLTVTSAQKNPTAFYLCASTARSGGDYNTGELFFGEGSRLTVL.

This chain joins TRBV4-2 and TRBJ1-1, with 7 nucleotides matching TRBD1. CDR1 is LGHNA and CDR2 is YNFKEQ in the germline V gene. The ends lost 0 bases at V and 5 bases at J; junction bases unmatched: 3. This CDR3 contains 14 residues. The DNA for the CDR3 is TGTGCCAGCAGCCAAGATAAGGGGGCTACTGAAGCTTTCTTT. It is translated as CASSQDKGATEAFF.

This rearrangement joins TRBV21-1 to TRBJ1-1; the table assigns TRBD1, which was not confirmed against the DNA. TRBV21-1 counts as a pseudogene. The CDR3 sequence is 16 residues long. The CDR3 DNA reads TGTGCCAGCAGCAAGGGACAGGTCCTGATGAACACTGAAGCTTTCTTT. This translates into CASSKGQVLMNTEAFF.

The chain combines TRBV27 with TRBJ1-2, with D perhaps TRBD1 (5 bases). Germline-derived CDR1 and CDR2 are MNHEY and SMNVEV (reference sequence). Trimming left V 6 bases short and J 4 bases short, with 18 bases between. There are 15 residues in the CDR3. The CDR3 sequence: CASSPSRGFSYGYTF. For the CDR3, the DNA is TGTGCCAGCAGCCCAAGCCGGGGGTTTTCCTATGGCTACACCTTC.

Here the CDR3 DNA reads TGTGCCAGCAGCCCAAGGACAGGGGCGGATGAAAAACTGTTTTTT. Protein product: CASSPRTGADEKLFF. V gene TRBV9 combines with J gene TRBJ1-4; 9 bases align to TRBD1. The CDR3 runs to 15 residues. Trimming removed 4 bases from V and 6 bases from J; junction bases left unmatched: 7. Germline assignment: CDR1 SGDLS and CDR2 YYNGEE.

In its sample, this clone was seen once. V is TRBV7-7 and J is TRBJ2-1; TRBD1 is a possible D gene (5 bases). V was cut by 1 base and J by 3 bases, with 10 bases left in between. CDR3 length: 15 residues. Germline V CDR1 and CDR2: SSHAT, FNYEAQ (reference sequence). The CDR3 reads CASSLGQGNYNEQFF. CDR3 nucleotide sequence: TGTGCCAGCAGCTTAGGGCAGGGAAACTACAATGAGCAGTTCTTC.

The chain carries TRBV5-1 and TRBJ1-4; 8 nucleotides match TRBD1. CDR3 length: 13 residues. Germline V lookup: CDR1 SGHRS, CDR2 YFSETQ. The V and J ends lost 7 bases and 8 bases, in that order; junction bases with no gene match: 7. This chain's CDR3 is CASALAGGEKLFF. As DNA, the CDR3 is TGCGCCAGCGCCCTCGCAGGGGGCGAAAAACTGTTTTTT. Full variable domain (outside the CDR3, taken from reference TRBV5-1 and TRBJ1-4): KAGVTQTPRYLIKTRGQQVTLSCSPISGHRSVSWYQQTPGQGLQFLFEYFSETQRNKGNFPGRFSGRQFSNSRSEMNVSTLELGDSALYLCASALAGGEKLFFGSGTQLSVL.

This clone showed up just a few times. The gene calls are TRBV9 and TRBJ2-2; 7 nucleotides align to TRBD1. Germline lookup yields CDR1 SGDLS and CDR2 YYNGEE. Trimming removed 2 bases from V and 6 bases from J; junction bases left unmatched: 4. This CDR3 spans 14 amino acids. The CDR3 coding sequence is TGTGCCAGCAGCGTCGGGACAGACCCCGGGGAGCTGTTTTTT. Translated, it gives CASSVGTDPGELFF.

V is TRBV30 and J is TRBJ1-3; D remains ambiguous. The length of the CDR3 is 14 residues. The germline V gene encodes CDR1 GTSNPN and CDR2 SVGIG (reference sequence). V was shortened by 3 bases and J by 1 base, with 10 bases between the two germline ends. The CDR3 bases are TGTGCCTGGAGGCGAGGTTTATCTGGAAACACCATATATTTT. This translates into CAWRRGLSGNTIYF.

J is TRBJ2-1 and V is TRBV11-2, with a possible D match to TRBD1 (5 bases). CDR1 is SGHAT and CDR2 is FQNNGV in the germline V gene. The V end lost 5 bases, the J end lost 7 bases, and 21 bases lay between the germline ends. This CDR3 has 16 residues. The chain's CDR3 is CASSAPGLWISNEQFF. DNA for the CDR3: TGTGCCAGCAGCGCACCAGGGTTGTGGATTTCGAATGAGCAGTTCTTC.

The rearrangement joins TRBV13 to TRBJ1-5, with 9 bases that match TRBD1. The V segment lost 6 bases and the J segment 0 bases; nucleotides outside the gene matches: 6. The CDR3 totals 16 residues. Germline V lookup: CDR1 PRHDT, CDR2 FYEKMQ (reference sequence). Here the CDR3 reads CASSQNRGRSNQPQHF. The CDR3 DNA follows: TGTGCCAGCAGTCAGAACAGGGGGCGTAGCAATCAGCCCCAGCATTTT.

The table lists this clone with a few counts. The chain has TRBV9 and TRBJ1-2; 8 nucleotides agree with TRBD1. Germline CDR1 is SGDLS and CDR2 is YYNGEE. V gave up 3 bases and J gave up 4 bases; unmatched junction bases: 5. The CDR3 contains 14 residues. CDR3 region: CASSGGQGAYGYTF. CDR3 bases: TGTGCCAGCAGCGGGGGGCAGGGGGCCTATGGCTACACCTTC. The variable domain in full, completed from reference TRBV9 and TRBJ1-2, reads DSGVTQTPKHLITATGQRVTLRCSPRSGDLSVYWYQQSLDQGLQFLIQYYNGEERAKGNILERFSAQQFPDLHSELNLSSLELGDSALYFCASSGGQGAYGYTFGSGTRLTVV.